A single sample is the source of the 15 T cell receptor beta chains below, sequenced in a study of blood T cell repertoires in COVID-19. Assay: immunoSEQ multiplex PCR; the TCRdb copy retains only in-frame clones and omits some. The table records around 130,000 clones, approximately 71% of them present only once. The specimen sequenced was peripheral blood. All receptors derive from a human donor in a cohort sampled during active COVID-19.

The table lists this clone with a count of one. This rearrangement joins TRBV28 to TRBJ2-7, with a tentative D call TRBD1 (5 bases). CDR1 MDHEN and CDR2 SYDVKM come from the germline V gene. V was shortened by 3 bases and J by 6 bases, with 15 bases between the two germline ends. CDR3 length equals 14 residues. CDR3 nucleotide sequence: TGTGCCAGCAGTTTGGGCAGGGTAGGGGTCGAGCAGTACTTC. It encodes CASSLGRVGVEQYF.

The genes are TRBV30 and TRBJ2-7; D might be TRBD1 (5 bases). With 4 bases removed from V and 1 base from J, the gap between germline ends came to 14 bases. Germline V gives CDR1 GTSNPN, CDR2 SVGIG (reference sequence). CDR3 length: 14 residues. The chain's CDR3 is CAWMEQDRSYEQYF. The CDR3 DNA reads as TGTGCCTGGATGGAACAGGATCGATCCTACGAGCAGTACTTC. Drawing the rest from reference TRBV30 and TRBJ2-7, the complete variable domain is SQTIHQWPATLVQPVGSPLSLECTVEGTSNPNLYWYRQAAGRGLQLLFYSVGIGQISSEVPQNLSASRPQDRQFILSSKKLLLSDSGFYLCAWMEQDRSYEQYFGPGTRLTVT.

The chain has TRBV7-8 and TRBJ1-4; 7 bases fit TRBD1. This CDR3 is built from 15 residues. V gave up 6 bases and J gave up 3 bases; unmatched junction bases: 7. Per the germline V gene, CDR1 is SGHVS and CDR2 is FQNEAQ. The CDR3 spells CASRATGAANEKLFF. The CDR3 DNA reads TGTGCCAGCAGGGCTACAGGGGCCGCTAATGAAAAACTGTTTTTT.

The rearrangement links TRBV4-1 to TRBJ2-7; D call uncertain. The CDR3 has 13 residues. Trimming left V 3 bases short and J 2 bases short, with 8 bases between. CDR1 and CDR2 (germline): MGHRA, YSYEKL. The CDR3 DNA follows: TGCGCCAGCAGCCAGAGAGAGCCCTACGAGCAGTACTTC. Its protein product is CASSQREPYEQYF.

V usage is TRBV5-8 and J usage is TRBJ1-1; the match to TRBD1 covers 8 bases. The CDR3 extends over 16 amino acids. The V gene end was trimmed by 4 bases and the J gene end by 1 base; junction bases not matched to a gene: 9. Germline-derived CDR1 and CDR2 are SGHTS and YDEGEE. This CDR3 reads CASSLMSGTGNTEAFF. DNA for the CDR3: TGTGCCAGCAGCCTCATGAGCGGGACAGGGAACACTGAAGCTTTCTTT.

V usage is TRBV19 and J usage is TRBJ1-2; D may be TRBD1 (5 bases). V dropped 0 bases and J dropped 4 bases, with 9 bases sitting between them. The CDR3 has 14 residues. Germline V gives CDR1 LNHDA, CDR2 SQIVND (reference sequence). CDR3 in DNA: TGTGCCAGTAGTATAGATCCCGACAGCTATGGCTACACCTTC. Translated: CASSIDPDSYGYTF.

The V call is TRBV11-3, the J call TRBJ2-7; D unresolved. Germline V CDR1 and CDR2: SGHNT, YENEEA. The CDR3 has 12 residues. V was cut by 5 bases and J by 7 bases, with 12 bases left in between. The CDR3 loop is CASSPTVWEQYF. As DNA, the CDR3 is TGTGCCAGCAGCCCTACTGTCTGGGAGCAGTACTTC.

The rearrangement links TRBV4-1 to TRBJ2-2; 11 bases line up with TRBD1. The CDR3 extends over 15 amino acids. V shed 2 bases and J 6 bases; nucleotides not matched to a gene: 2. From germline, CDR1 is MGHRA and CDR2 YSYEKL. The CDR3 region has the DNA TGCGCCAGCAGCCAACCGGGACAGGGGGCCGGGGAGCTGTTTTTT. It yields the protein CASSQPGQGAGELFF.

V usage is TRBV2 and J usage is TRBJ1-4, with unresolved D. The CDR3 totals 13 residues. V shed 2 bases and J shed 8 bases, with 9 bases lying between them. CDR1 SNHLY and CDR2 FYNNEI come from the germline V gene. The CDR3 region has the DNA TGTGCCAGCAGTGAACCCCCAGGCGAAAAACTGTTTTTT. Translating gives CASSEPPGEKLFF.

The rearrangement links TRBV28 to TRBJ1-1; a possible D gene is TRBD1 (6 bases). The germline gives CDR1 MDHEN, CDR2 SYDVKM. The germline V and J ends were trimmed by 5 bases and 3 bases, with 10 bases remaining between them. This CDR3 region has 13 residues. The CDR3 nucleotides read TGTGCCAGCAGTAACTCAGGGGACACTGAAGCTTTCTTT. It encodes CASSNSGDTEAFF.

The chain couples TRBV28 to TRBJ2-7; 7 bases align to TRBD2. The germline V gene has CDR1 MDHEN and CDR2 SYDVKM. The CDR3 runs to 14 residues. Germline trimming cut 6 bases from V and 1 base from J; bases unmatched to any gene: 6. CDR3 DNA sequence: TGTGCCAGCAGCAGGGAGGGTAGATCCTACGAGCAGTACTTC. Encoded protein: CASSREGRSYEQYF.

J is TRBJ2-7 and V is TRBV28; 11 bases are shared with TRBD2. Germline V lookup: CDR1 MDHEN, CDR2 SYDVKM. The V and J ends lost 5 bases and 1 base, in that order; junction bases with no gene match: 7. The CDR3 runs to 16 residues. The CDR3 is CASSTPASGRSYEQYF. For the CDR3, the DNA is TGTGCCAGCAGTACACCGGCTAGCGGGAGGTCCTACGAGCAGTACTTC.

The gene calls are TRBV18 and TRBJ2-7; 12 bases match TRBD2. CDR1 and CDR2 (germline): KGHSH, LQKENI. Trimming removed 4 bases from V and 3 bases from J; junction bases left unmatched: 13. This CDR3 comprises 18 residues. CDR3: CASSLTSGGLNPRYEQYF. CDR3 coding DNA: TGTGCCAGCTCACTTACTAGCGGGGGGCTCAATCCACGCTACGAGCAGTACTTC.

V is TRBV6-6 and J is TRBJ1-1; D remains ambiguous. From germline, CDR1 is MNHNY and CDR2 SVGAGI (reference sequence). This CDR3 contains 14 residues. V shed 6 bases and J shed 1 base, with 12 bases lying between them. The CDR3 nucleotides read TGTGCCAGCAGCCTACCTAATGCGAACACTGAAGCTTTCTTT. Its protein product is CASSLPNANTEAFF.

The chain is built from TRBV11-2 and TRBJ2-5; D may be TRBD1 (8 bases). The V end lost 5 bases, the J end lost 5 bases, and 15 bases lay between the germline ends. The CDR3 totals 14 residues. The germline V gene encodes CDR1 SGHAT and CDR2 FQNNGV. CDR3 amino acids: CASSLDRGGETQYF. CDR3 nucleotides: TGTGCCAGCAGCCTTGACAGGGGAGGGGAGACCCAGTACTTC.